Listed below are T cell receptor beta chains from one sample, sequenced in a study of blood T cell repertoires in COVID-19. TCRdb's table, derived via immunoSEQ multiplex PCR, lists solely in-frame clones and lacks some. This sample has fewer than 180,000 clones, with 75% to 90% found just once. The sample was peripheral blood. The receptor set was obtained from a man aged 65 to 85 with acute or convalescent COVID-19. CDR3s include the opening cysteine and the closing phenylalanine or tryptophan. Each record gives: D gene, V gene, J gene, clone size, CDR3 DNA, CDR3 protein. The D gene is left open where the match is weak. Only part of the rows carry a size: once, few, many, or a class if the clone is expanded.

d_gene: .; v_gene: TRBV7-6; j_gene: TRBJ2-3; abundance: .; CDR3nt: TGTGCCAGCAGCCCCCCGTTGGGGGCGGCGGATACGCAGTATTTT; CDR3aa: CASSPPLGAADTQYF
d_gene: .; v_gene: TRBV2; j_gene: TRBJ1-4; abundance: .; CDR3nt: TGTGCCAGCAGTGATGTGGGCAGGGCGACAACTAATGAAAAACTGTTTTTT; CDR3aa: CASSDVGRATTNEKLFF
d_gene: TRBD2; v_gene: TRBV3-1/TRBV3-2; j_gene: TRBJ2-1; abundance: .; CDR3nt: TGTGCCAGCAGCCAAGAGTCGAATAGCGGGTATAACAGGGAGCAGTTCTTC; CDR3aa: CASSQESNSGYNREQFF
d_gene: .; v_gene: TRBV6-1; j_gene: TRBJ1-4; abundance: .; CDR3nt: TGTGCCAGCAGTGAAAGGTGGGCAGCTATTCATGAAAAACTGTTTTTT; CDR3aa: CASSERWAAIHEKLFF
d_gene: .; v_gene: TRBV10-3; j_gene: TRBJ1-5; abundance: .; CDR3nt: TGTGCCATCAGTGATAGGTCGGGAGATCAGCCCCAGCATTTT; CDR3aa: CAISDRSGDQPQHF
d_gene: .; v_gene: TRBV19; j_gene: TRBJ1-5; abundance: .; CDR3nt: TGTGCCAGTACCCGGACATCTTATAGCAATCAGCCCCAGCATTTT; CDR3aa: CASTRTSYSNQPQHF
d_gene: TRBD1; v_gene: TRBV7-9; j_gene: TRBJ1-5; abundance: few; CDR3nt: TGTGCCAGCAGCTACGGGACAGGGGACCACGCTTATAGCAATCAGCCCCAGCATTTT; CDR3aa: CASSYGTGDHAYSNQPQHF
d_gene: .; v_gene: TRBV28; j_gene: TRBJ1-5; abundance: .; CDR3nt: TGTGCCAGTAACCGTCAAGGCAGGGTAAGCAATCAGCCCCAGCATTTT; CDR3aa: CASNRQGRVSNQPQHF
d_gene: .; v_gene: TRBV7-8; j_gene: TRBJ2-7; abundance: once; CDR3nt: TGTGCCAGCAGCTTAAAAGGCCAGGGAGGCTCCTACGAGCAGTACTTC; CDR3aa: CASSLKGQGGSYEQYF
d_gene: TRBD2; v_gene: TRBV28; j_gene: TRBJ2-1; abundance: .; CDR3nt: TGTGCCAGCAGTTTACTAGCGGGAGTTCAGCACAATGAGCAGTTCTTC; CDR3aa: CASSLLAGVQHNEQFF
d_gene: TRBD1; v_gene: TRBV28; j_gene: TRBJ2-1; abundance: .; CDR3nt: TGTGCCAGCATACCTTACAGGGGGCAGGTCGGCAATGAGCAGTTCTTC; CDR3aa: CASIPYRGQVGNEQFF
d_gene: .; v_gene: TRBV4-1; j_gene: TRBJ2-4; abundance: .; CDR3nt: TGCGCCAGCAGCCAAGATTGGTCACTAGCCAAAAACATTCAGTACTTC; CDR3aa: CASSQDWSLAKNIQYF
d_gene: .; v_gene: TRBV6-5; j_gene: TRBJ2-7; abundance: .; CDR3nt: TGTGCCAGCAGGATCGGCATGGCGGATCACTACGAGCAGTACTTC; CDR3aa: CASRIGMADHYEQYF
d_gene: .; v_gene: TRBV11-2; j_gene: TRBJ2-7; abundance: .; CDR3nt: TGTGCCAGCAGCCCTAGCCCGAGCTCCTACGAGCAGTACTTC; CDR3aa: CASSPSPSSYEQYF
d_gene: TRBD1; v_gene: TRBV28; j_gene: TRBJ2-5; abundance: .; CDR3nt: TGTGCCAGCAGTTTACTCCCCCTGAAAACAGGGGACCAAGAGACCCAGTACTTC; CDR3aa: CASSLLPLKTGDQETQYF
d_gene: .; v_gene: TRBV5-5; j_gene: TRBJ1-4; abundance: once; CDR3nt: TGTGCCAGCAGCCCGTTGACAGGCTCAGATGAAAAACTGTTTTTT; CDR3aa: CASSPLTGSDEKLFF
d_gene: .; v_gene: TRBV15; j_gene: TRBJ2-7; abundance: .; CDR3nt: TGTGCCACCAGCAGAGAACCAGGCTACGAGCAGTACTTC; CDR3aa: CATSREPGYEQYF
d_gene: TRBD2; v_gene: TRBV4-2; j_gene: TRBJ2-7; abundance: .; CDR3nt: TGTGCCAGCAGCCAAGAGGCTAGCGGGGACCTGGGGGAGCAGTACTTC; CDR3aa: CASSQEASGDLGEQYF
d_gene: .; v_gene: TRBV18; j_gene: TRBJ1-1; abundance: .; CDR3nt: TGTGCCAGCTCACTCCCGACACAGAACACTGAAGCTTTCTTT; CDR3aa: CASSLPTQNTEAFF
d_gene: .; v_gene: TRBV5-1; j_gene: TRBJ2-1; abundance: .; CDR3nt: TGCGCCAGCAGCCTCTTTGGGGGGAATGTGGGGAATGAGCAGTTCTTC; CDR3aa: CASSLFGGNVGNEQFF
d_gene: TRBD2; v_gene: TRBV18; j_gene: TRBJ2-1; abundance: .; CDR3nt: TGTGCCAGCTCACCGGCCGGAGCGGGACTAGCCCTCCATGAGCAGTTCTTC; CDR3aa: CASSPAGAGLALHEQFF
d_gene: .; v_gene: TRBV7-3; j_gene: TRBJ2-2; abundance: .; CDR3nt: TGTGCCAGCAGCATAAGTGGGTCCAGCGCGAACACCGGGGAGCTGTTTTTT; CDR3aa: CASSISGSSANTGELFF
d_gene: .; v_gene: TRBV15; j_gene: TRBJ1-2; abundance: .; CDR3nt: TGTGCCACCTCCGAGGGAGCTAACTATGGCTACACCTTC; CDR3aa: CATSEGANYGYTF
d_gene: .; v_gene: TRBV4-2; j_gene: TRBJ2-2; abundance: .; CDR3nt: TGTGCCAGCAGCCGGCGAGGGGGTACCGGGGAGCTGTTTTTT; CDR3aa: CASSRRGGTGELFF
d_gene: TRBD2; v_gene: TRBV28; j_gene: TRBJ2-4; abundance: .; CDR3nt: TGTGCCAGCAGTTTCACGACTAGCGGGGACATTCAGTACTTC; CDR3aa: CASSFTTSGDIQYF
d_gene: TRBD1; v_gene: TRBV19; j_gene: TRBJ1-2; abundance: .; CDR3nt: TGTGCCAGTAGTATCAGTTTGAGGGGGCGAGGAGGCTACACCTTC; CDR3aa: CASSISLRGRGGYTF
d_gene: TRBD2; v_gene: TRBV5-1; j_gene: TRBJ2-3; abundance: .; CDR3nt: TGCGCCAGCAGAGGCATTCCGGGACTAGCGGGTCCCGGCACAGATACGCAGTATTTT; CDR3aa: CASRGIPGLAGPGTDTQYF
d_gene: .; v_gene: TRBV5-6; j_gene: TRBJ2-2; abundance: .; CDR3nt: TGTGCCAGCAGCACTACAAGTGCAAGAGGCTACCCGAACACCGGGGAGCTGTTTTTT; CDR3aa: CASSTTSARGYPNTGELFF
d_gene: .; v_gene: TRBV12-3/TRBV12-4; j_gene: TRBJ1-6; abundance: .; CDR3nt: TGTGCCAGCAGTTGGGCGAGTTCACCCCTCCACTTT; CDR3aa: CASSWASSPLHF
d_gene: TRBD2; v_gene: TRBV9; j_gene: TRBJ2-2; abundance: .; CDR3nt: TGTGCCAGCAGCCCAGGCGAGGGACTAGCGGGGAGCACCGGGGAGCTGTTTTTT; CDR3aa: CASSPGEGLAGSTGELFF
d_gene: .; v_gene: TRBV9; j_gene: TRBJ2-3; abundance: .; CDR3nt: TGTGCCAGCAGCGTACGAGGGTTGGGCACAGATACGCAGTATTTT; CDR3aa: CASSVRGLGTDTQYF
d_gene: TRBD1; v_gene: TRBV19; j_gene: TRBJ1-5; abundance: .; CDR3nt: TGTGCCAGTAGTATTCAGGTGACAGGGGCCAATCAGCCCCAGCATTTT; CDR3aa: CASSIQVTGANQPQHF
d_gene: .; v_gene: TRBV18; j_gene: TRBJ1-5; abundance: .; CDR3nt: TGTGCCAGCTCACCTGGGACACTAAATCAGCCCCAGCATTTT; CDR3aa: CASSPGTLNQPQHF
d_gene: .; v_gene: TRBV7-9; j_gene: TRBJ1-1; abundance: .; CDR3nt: TGTGCCAGCAGCCAGCGGGGGGCCGATACTGAAGCTTTCTTT; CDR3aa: CASSQRGADTEAFF
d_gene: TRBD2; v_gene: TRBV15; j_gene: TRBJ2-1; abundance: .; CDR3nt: TGTGCCACCAGCAGACCTAGCGGGGGGGGACAAGGTTGGAATGAGCAGTTCTTC; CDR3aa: CATSRPSGGGQGWNEQFF
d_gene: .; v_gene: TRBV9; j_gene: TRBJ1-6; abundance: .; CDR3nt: TGTGCCAGCAGCGTAGGGCAGGGGTATTCACCCCTCCACTTT; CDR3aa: CASSVGQGYSPLHF
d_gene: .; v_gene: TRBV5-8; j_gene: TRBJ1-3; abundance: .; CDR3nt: TGTGCCAGCAGCTTGGGTCAGAAAATCCTCTCTGGAAACACCATATATTTT; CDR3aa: CASSLGQKILSGNTIYF
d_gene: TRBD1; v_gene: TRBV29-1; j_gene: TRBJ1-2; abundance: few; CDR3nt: TGCAGCGTTACCCGGGGACAGGGTAACGATGGCTACACCTTC; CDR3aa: CSVTRGQGNDGYTF
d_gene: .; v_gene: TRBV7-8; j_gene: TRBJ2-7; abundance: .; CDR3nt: TGTGCCAGCAGCCCCCAGGTGGCTGGCGAGCAGTACTTC; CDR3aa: CASSPQVAGEQYF
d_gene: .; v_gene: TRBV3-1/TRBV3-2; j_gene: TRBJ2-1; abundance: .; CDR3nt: TGTGCCAGCAGCCAAGCCCCCAGTGGTTATGAGCAGTTCTTC; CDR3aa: CASSQAPSGYEQFF
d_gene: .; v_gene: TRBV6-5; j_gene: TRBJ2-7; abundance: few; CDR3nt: TGTGCCAGCAGTTCCCGACGCGGATTCTCCTACGAGCAGTACTTC; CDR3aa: CASSSRRGFSYEQYF
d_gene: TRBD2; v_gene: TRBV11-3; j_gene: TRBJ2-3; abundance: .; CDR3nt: TGTGCCAGCAGCTCGGGACTAGCGGGAGGTACAGATACGCAGTATTTT; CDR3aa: CASSSGLAGGTDTQYF
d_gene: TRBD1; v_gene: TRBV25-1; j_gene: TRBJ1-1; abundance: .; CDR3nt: TGTGCCAGCAGTCGACAGGGCGGGAACACTGAAGCTTTCTTT; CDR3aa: CASSRQGGNTEAFF
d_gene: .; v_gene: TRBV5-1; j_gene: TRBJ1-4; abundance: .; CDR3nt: TGCGCCAGCAGCTTGACAGGGAATTCGGATGAAAAACTGTTTTTT; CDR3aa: CASSLTGNSDEKLFF
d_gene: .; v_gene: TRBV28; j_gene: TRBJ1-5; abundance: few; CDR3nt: TGTGCCAGCTCAGGGAATTGGAGAGAGCCCCAGCATTTT; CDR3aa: CASSGNWREPQHF
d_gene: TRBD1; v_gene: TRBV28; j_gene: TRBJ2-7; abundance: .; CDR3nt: TGTGCCAGCAGTTACAGGGGGCGTATCAATTACGAGCAGTACTTC; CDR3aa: CASSYRGRINYEQYF